The 18 T cell receptor beta chains given below trace back to one sample, sequenced in a study of prognosis after radiotherapy for stage I lung cancer. Genomic DNA served as the source from which two-round multiplex PCR generated TCR beta CDR3 amplicons. First-round PCR used primers specific to each TRBV and TRBJ gene. One entry per CDR3 protein results from TCRdb running MiXCR on the multiplex PCR reads. The sample lists around 15,000 distinct CDR3 sequences, about 43% occurring once. Sample: PBMCs, taken before or after stereotactic body radiation therapy (not recorded which). The receptors were gathered from a donor aged 50 or older with non-small cell lung cancer.

The rearrangement links TRBV5-1 to TRBJ2-7; 12 nucleotides match TRBD2. Germline CDR1 and CDR2: SGHRS and YFSETQ. Losses at the gene ends were 2 bases for V and 0 bases for J; bases not matched to a gene: 6. The CDR3 spans 17 residues. CDR3 bases: TGCGCCAGCAGCTTAAGGACTAGCGGGACGGGCTCCTACGAGCAGTACTTC. The encoded protein is CASSLRTSGTGSYEQYF.

This clonotype showed up just a few times. V gene TRBV5-1 combines with J gene TRBJ1-6; possible D gene TRBD1, 6 bases. Germline CDR1 reads SGHRS; CDR2 reads YFSETQ. This CDR3 is built from 14 residues. The V end was cut by 6 bases, the J end by 7 bases, with 14 bases between. The CDR3 loop reads CASNPGTGNSPLHF. CDR3 coding DNA: TGCGCCAGCAATCCGGGAACAGGGAATTCACCCCTCCACTTT.

As to this clonotype: This likely reflects a read error, since a far larger clone is one base away. CDR3 nucleotides: TGTGCCAGCATGCTATCGACAGGGAGTGAGCAGTTCTTC. Translated: CASMLSTGSEQFF. This chain connects TRBV6-5 to TRBJ2-1; 7 nucleotides align to TRBD1. V shed 7 bases, J shed 9 bases, and the junction held 9 bases outside the gene matches. The CDR3 sequence is 13 residues long. Germline loops: CDR1 MNHEY, CDR2 SVGAGI.

The chain uses TRBV25-1 and TRBJ2-2, with TRBD1 matching 7 bases. This CDR3 contains 16 residues. Germline CDR1 and CDR2: MGHDK and SYGVNS. The V gene end was trimmed by 5 bases and the J gene end by 3 bases; junction bases not matched to a gene: 9. The DNA for the CDR3 is TGTGCCAGCAGTAATTCACAGGGGCGACACACCGGGGAGCTGTTTTTT. It yields the protein CASSNSQGRHTGELFF.

This chain joins TRBV7-9 and TRBJ1-2, with D perhaps matching TRBD1 (6 bases). CDR1 is SEHNR, CDR2 FQNEAQ, per germline (reference sequence). The CDR3 covers 13 residues. Trimming shortened V by 5 bases and J by 6 bases, and 13 bases separated the two germline ends. Here the CDR3 DNA reads TGTGCCAGCAGCAAAGGGGCAGGGGATGGCTACACCTTC. This codes for CASSKGAGDGYTF.

Of note for this clonotype: This probably arose from a read error, given a far larger clone one base away. Here the CDR3 reads CASRLSTGIEQFF. CDR3 DNA: TGTGCCAGCAGGCTATCGACAGGGATTGAGCAGTTCTTC. The chain links TRBV6-1 to TRBJ2-5; 7 positions match TRBD1. The J call may be in error: the DNA end matches TRBJ2-1 better. CDR1 is MNHNS and CDR2 is SASEGT in the germline V gene. The CDR3 length is 13 residues.

This clonotype was found a few times. The junction departs from the called germline gene at one end, perhaps through a read error. DNA for the CDR3: TGTGCCAGCAGCTTAGGGACAGGGGTTGAAGCTTTCTTT. Translated: CASSLGTGVEAFF. The gene calls are TRBV5-1 and TRBJ1-1; TRBD1 matches 10 bases. The CDR3 contains 13 residues. Per germline, CDR1 SGHRS and CDR2 YFSETQ.

The sample holds many counts of this clonotype. V gene TRBV4-1 combines with J gene TRBJ2-3; D possibly uses TRBD1 or TRBD2 (5 bases each). Trimming took 2 bases from V and 4 from J, leaving 25 bases between them. The CDR3 consists of 19 residues. Germline CDR1 and CDR2: MGHRA and YSYEKL. The CDR3 DNA reads TGCGCCAGCAGCCAATTGATAATCCGGGACCCCGCAGTCGCAGATACGCAGTATTTT. Amino acids: CASSQLIIRDPAVADTQYF.

The chain combines TRBV6-1 with TRBJ2-7; 11 bases match TRBD1. This CDR3 region has 15 residues. Germline assignment: CDR1 MNHNS and CDR2 SASEGT. V was clipped by 6 bases and J by 3 bases; unmatched bases: 7. The CDR3 protein is CASRTSGTGGYEQYF. The DNA of the CDR3 is TGTGCCAGCAGGACATCCGGGACAGGGGGCTACGAGCAGTACTTC.

J is TRBJ1-2 and V is TRBV28, with TRBD1 identical over 10 bases. Trimming removed 3 bases from V and 4 bases from J; junction bases left unmatched: 5. Germline V lookup: CDR1 MDHEN, CDR2 SYDVKM. The CDR3 sequence is 15 residues long. CDR3 sequence: CASSLTGGPIYGYTF. The CDR3 DNA reads as TGTGCCAGCAGTTTGACAGGGGGCCCCATCTATGGCTACACCTTC.

There are a few counts of this clonotype. This clone may be a read error of a much larger clone one base away. The chain recombines TRBV6-5 with TRBJ1-1; the match to TRBD1 covers 7 bases. Germline lookup yields CDR1 MNHEY and CDR2 SVGAGI. V shed 8 bases and J 6 bases; nucleotides not matched to a gene: 18. The CDR3 totals 16 residues. In DNA form, the CDR3 reads TGTGCCAGCGGTTCTTACAGGGGAAGAGGGGAGTCTGAAGCTTTCTTT. Amino acids: CASGSYRGRGESEAFF.

This sequence joins TRBV6-2 or TRBV6-3 and TRBJ2-7; the D call may be TRBD1 or TRBD2 (5 bases each). The CDR3 sequence is 14 residues long. The V end was cut by 4 bases, the J end by 0 bases, with 10 bases between. Germline-derived CDR1 and CDR2 are MNHEY and SVGEGT. CDR3: CASSSRDGSYEQYF. The CDR3 DNA follows: TGTGCCAGCAGTTCCCGGGACGGCTCCTACGAGCAGTACTTC.

This clonotype was counted at least ten times. V and J are TRBV5-1 and TRBJ1-2; D unresolved. Between the trimmed V and J ends, which lost 1 base and 6 bases, there was a span of 7 bases. The CDR3 covers 12 residues. Germline-derived CDR1 and CDR2 are SGHRS and YFSETQ. The CDR3 protein is CASSLTLDGYTF. CDR3 sequence (DNA): TGCGCCAGCAGCTTGACCCTCGATGGCTACACCTTC. The full variable domain, with the rest looked up from reference TRBV5-1 and TRBJ1-2, is KAGVTQTPRYLIKTRGQQVTLSCSPISGHRSVSWYQQTPGQGLQFLFEYFSETQRNKGNFPGRFSGRQFSNSRSEMNVSTLELGDSALYLCASSLTLDGYTFGSGTRLTVV.

This clonotype has ten or more counts. The chain combines TRBV10-3 with TRBJ2-3; TRBD2 aligns across 7 bases. The germline V gene has CDR1 ENHRY and CDR2 SYGVKD. Trimming at V came to 6 bases and at J to 3 bases, leaving 6 bases not matched to a gene. The length of the CDR3 is 14 residues. DNA for the CDR3: TGTGCCATCAGCCCCTCCGGGGGGACAGATACGCAGTATTTT. Translated: CAISPSGGTDTQYF.

The rearrangement links TRBV9 to TRBJ2-2; a weak D match, TRBD1 (5 bases). The CDR3 length is 14 residues. The germline gives CDR1 SGDLS, CDR2 YYNGEE. Trimming shortened V by 5 bases and J by 8 bases, and 16 bases separated the two germline ends. CDR3 loop: CASSQAPGYGELFF. The DNA of the CDR3 is TGTGCCAGCAGTCAAGCCCCAGGGTATGGGGAGCTGTTTTTT.

This clonotype has more than one count but fewer than ten. This likely stems from a read error, as it lies one base from a far larger clone. The genes are TRBV6-9 and TRBJ2-2; TRBD2 is a possible D gene (5 bases). The length of the CDR3 is 12 residues. The germline CDR1 and CDR2 sequences are MNHGY and SVAAGI. The CDR3 nucleotides read TGTGCCAGCAGTTACGCAACCGGGGAGCTGCTTTTT. The encoded protein is CASSYATGELLF.

At least ten counts were recorded for this clonotype. The genes are TRBV2 and TRBJ2-5; 9 nucleotides align to TRBD2. The CDR3 has 15 amino acids. Trimming removed 2 bases from V and 5 bases from J; junction bases left unmatched: 6. Looked up from germline, CDR1 is SNHLY and CDR2 is FYNNEI. DNA of the CDR3: TGTGCCAGCAGTGAAAGCGGGGGGCGCGGGGAGACCCAGTACTTC. Encoded protein: CASSESGGRGETQYF.

Notes on this clonotype: Because the CDR3's place on the DNA is in doubt, the DNA is left out and the CDR3 is given as listed by TCRdb. This rearrangement joins TRBV6-9 to TRBJ1-4. Germline-derived CDR1 and CDR2 are MNHGY and SVAAGI. Both ends counted, the CDR3 spans 12 residues. CDR3 region: CASTGEGKNCFF.